This TCR beta chain is from a study of blood T cells in healthy people across ages (dated by TCRdb to the mid-2010s). About the study as a whole: In model experiments, roughly one uniquely barcoded TCR beta cDNA molecule per two T cells was captured by template switching. Using deep sequencing normalized with unique cDNA molecular identifiers, the study measured how TCR beta repertoire diversity changes with age. Four age groups were formed from the donors: young (average roughly 15 years), middle-aged (around 40), aged (approximately 60) and long-lived (around 80). Donors of different ages were randomly distributed across sequencing lanes to avoid experimental bias. Using the same blood draw, the study looked at two additional independent replicas of 1 million unique cDNA reads for two donors, one aged 18 to 30 and the other aged 80 or older.

Library prep was done by 5' RACE. A second roughly 6 to 12 cycle PCR used a sample-barcoded 5' primer and a J-beta primer mix. A unique molecular identifier was introduced onto each TCR beta cDNA molecule by a template-switch 5' adaptor carrying 12 random nucleotides. Each sample yielded at least 3 million CDR3-containing paired-end reads. All of the RNA was converted into first-strand cDNA using the Mint cDNA synthesis kit, with a TRBC-specific oligonucleotide serving as the primer. After uracil-DNA glycosylase treatment, a first 18-cycle PCR used universal primers M1SS and BC2_uni_R on all cDNA. On the authors' methods: For normalization, 1 million high-quality reads were randomly selected from each sample, with every read carrying a distinct molecular identifier. Instead of being binned into consensus sequences, reads that shared molecular identifiers were thrown out. MiTCR, with a Q25 quality threshold and the strictest error-elimination algorithm, was used for CDR3 identification, clonotype clustering and error correction. Lower-bound total TCR beta diversity was estimated with a nonparametric unseen species model using Euler transformation. Using fastp trimming at Q25 and MiXCR clonotype assembly, TCRdb reanalyzed the public sequencing data and kept in-frame beta chains. Merged by CDR3 protein, the rows form single entries marked with the most common genes and DNA. TCRdb, not the authors, supplied the V and J calls. A total of around 1,800,000 distinct CDR3 sequences appear in this sample, about two fifths of them only once. The ten largest make up more than 20% of the sample.

This clonotype was detected only a few times. This clone's antigen is unknown. One base away there is no much larger clone; base qualities are not given. The paper as a whole reports these results and caveats: Donor CMV infection status was unknown, potentially confounding age-related changes in expanded clonotypes. Observed TCR beta diversity correlated strongly with the percentage of naive T cells measured by flow cytometry. Bulk unsorted PBMC profiling prevented conclusive comparison of naive and antigen-experienced compartments. Estimates of total diversity from one million sequenced T cells were regarded as lower bounds and underestimates. The long-lived group showed more naive CD4+ T cells, fewer expanded clones and increased TCR diversity than the aged group, suggesting age selection. Observed TCR beta diversity per million T cells fell roughly linearly with age, and a significant reduction was already apparent by age about 36.

Sequences LNHNV (CDR1) and YYDKDF (CDR2) are obtained from the germline V gene (reference sequence). The CDR3 has 14 amino acids, counting the end cysteine and phenylalanine. Only CDR3 DNA remains: 42 bases, in frame from the first base. V is shortened by 5 bases, J by 7 bases, and the region joining them spans 12 bases. Donors were a few dozen systemically healthy Caucasian individuals from Russia aged about 6 to 100 years. Each donor gave ten milliliters of peripheral blood, drawn into EDTA-treated Vacutainer tubes. Ficoll-Paque density-gradient centrifugation was used to isolate PBMCs, with at least 7 million per sample. Trizol reagent was used to extract total RNA from PBMCs, with at least 5.5 micrograms per sample. For every donor, flow cytometry on a PBMC aliquot measured the percentage of naive CD45RAhigh/CD27high T cells.

Sequenced input: blood. This clonotype was sampled from a human donor in good health. The sequence joins TRBV15 to TRBJ1-6, with the D gene too uncertain to name. The nucleotide sequence reads as follows: TGTGCCACCAGCGGTAGGACGGTCAATTCACCCCTCCACTTT. This codes for CATSGRTVNSPLHF.